This is a list of T cell receptor beta chains from one sample in a study of blood T cell repertoires in COVID-19. TCRdb keeps only in-frame clones here, not all; method: immunoSEQ multiplex PCR. In the table there are approximately 90,000 clones, 70% to 90% of which are singletons. The specimen was peripheral blood. These receptors came from a man aged 55 to 70 with acute or convalescent COVID-19. Both conserved end residues are part of each CDR3. The order of the fields is CDR3 length, V gene, D gene, clone size, J gene, CDR3 DNA, CDR3 protein. The D gene is left open where the match is weak. Not all rows give a size; the values are once, few, many and, for expanded clones, a class.

len: 14
v_gene: TRBV5-4
d_gene: TRBD1
abundance: NA
j_gene: TRBJ2-2
CDR3nt: TGTGCCAGCAGTTTACAGGGGGGCACCGGGGAGCTGTTTTTT
CDR3aa: CASSLQGGTGELFF

len: 12
v_gene: TRBV2
d_gene: TRBD1
abundance: NA
j_gene: TRBJ1-6
CDR3nt: TGTGCCAGCAGTGAACCAGGGGGTCCCCTCCACTTT
CDR3aa: CASSEPGGPLHF

len: 14
v_gene: TRBV5-1
d_gene: TRBD1
abundance: NA
j_gene: TRBJ2-5
CDR3nt: TGCGCCAGCAGCCGGGACAGGGACGTGGAGACCCAGTACTTC
CDR3aa: CASSRDRDVETQYF

len: 13
v_gene: TRBV6-5
d_gene: NA
abundance: few
j_gene: TRBJ2-5
CDR3nt: TGTGCCAGCACGGCACAGGCTCAAGAGACCCAGTACTTC
CDR3aa: CASTAQAQETQYF

len: 15
v_gene: TRBV19
d_gene: NA
abundance: NA
j_gene: TRBJ2-5
CDR3nt: TGTGCCAGTAGTATAGCCCTAGCGACTGGGGAGACCCAGTACTTC
CDR3aa: CASSIALATGETQYF

len: 13
v_gene: TRBV7-9
d_gene: NA
abundance: NA
j_gene: TRBJ1-4
CDR3nt: TGTGCCAGCAGTCGGTCGGCTAATGAAAAACTGTTTTTT
CDR3aa: CASSRSANEKLFF

len: 16
v_gene: TRBV19
d_gene: TRBD2
abundance: once
j_gene: TRBJ2-7
CDR3nt: TGTGCCAGTAGTAGCGGACTAGCGGGAGGGTTGTACGAGCAGTACTTC
CDR3aa: CASSSGLAGGLYEQYF

len: 14
v_gene: TRBV5-1
d_gene: NA
abundance: NA
j_gene: TRBJ2-5
CDR3nt: TGCGCCAGCAGCTTGGGGACTAACGAAGAGACCCAGTACTTC
CDR3aa: CASSLGTNEETQYF

len: 14
v_gene: TRBV5-4
d_gene: TRBD2
abundance: once
j_gene: TRBJ2-7
CDR3nt: TGTGCCAGCAGCCAGAGGACTAGCTTCAACGAGCAGTACTTC
CDR3aa: CASSQRTSFNEQYF

len: 14
v_gene: TRBV6-5
d_gene: NA
abundance: once
j_gene: TRBJ2-2
CDR3nt: TGTGCCAGCAGTTACTCTATCGGCACCGGGGAGCTGTTTTTT
CDR3aa: CASSYSIGTGELFF

len: 18
v_gene: TRBV5-1
d_gene: TRBD1
abundance: NA
j_gene: TRBJ2-6
CDR3nt: TGCGCCAGCAGCTCAACCGGGACAGGGACCTCTGGGGCCAACGTCCTGACTTTC
CDR3aa: CASSSTGTGTSGANVLTF

len: 15
v_gene: TRBV19
d_gene: NA
abundance: NA
j_gene: TRBJ1-1
CDR3nt: TGTGCCAGTAGGACCCTAACAGGGTCAGGCACTGAAGCTTTCTTT
CDR3aa: CASRTLTGSGTEAFF

len: 14
v_gene: TRBV6-5
d_gene: NA
abundance: once
j_gene: TRBJ1-4
CDR3nt: TGTGCCAGCAGTCCCGAAGGGGTTGGGGAAAAACTGTTTTTT
CDR3aa: CASSPEGVGEKLFF

len: 14
v_gene: TRBV7-2
d_gene: TRBD1
abundance: NA
j_gene: TRBJ1-3
CDR3nt: TGTGCCAGCAGCGAGACAGGGGCGGGAAACACCATATATTTT
CDR3aa: CASSETGAGNTIYF

len: 13
v_gene: TRBV24-1
d_gene: NA
abundance: NA
j_gene: TRBJ2-2
CDR3nt: TGTGCCACCAGTGACCGACAGGCCGGGGAGCTGTTTTTT
CDR3aa: CATSDRQAGELFF

len: 17
v_gene: TRBV19
d_gene: NA
abundance: NA
j_gene: TRBJ2-7
CDR3nt: TGTGCCAGTAGTCTCGTACTCGGGACACAAAAAGCCTACGAGCAGTACTTC
CDR3aa: CASSLVLGTQKAYEQYF

len: 14
v_gene: TRBV19
d_gene: NA
abundance: NA
j_gene: TRBJ2-1
CDR3nt: TGTGCCAGTAGTATAGTACAGGGCCACAATGAGCAGTTCTTC
CDR3aa: CASSIVQGHNEQFF

len: 12
v_gene: TRBV18
d_gene: NA
abundance: NA
j_gene: TRBJ1-1
CDR3nt: TGTGCCAGCTCATACGACACTCCTGAAGCTTTCTTT
CDR3aa: CASSYDTPEAFF

len: 15
v_gene: TRBV15
d_gene: NA
abundance: NA
j_gene: TRBJ1-2
CDR3nt: TGTGCCACCAGCACCGGAGGACGGGATGGCTATGGCTACACCTTC
CDR3aa: CATSTGGRDGYGYTF

len: 19
v_gene: TRBV4-2
d_gene: TRBD2
abundance: NA
j_gene: TRBJ2-2
CDR3nt: TGTGCCAGCAGCCAAGAATTCCTAGCGGGGGGCTTTAACACCGGGGAGCTGTTTTTT
CDR3aa: CASSQEFLAGGFNTGELFF

len: 14
v_gene: TRBV14
d_gene: NA
abundance: NA
j_gene: TRBJ1-1
CDR3nt: TGTGCCAGCAGCCAGGTCCGGACAGACACTGAAGCTTTCTTT
CDR3aa: CASSQVRTDTEAFF

len: 13
v_gene: TRBV6-5
d_gene: NA
abundance: NA
j_gene: TRBJ2-7
CDR3nt: TGTGCCAGCAGTCGACAGCCGGACTACGAGCAGTACTTC
CDR3aa: CASSRQPDYEQYF

len: 15
v_gene: TRBV9
d_gene: NA
abundance: NA
j_gene: TRBJ1-4
CDR3nt: TGTGCCAGCAGCAGAGGGACTTCCGATAATGAAAAACTGTTTTTT
CDR3aa: CASSRGTSDNEKLFF

len: 14
v_gene: TRBV6-1
d_gene: NA
abundance: NA
j_gene: TRBJ1-1
CDR3nt: TGTGCCAGCAGTGAACGTCCAGGGTCCGCTGAAGCTTTCTTT
CDR3aa: CASSERPGSAEAFF

len: 16
v_gene: TRBV6-1
d_gene: NA
abundance: once
j_gene: TRBJ2-6
CDR3nt: TGTGCCAGCAGTGGCGTCAGGTCCGGAGGGGCCAACGTCCTGACTTTC
CDR3aa: CASSGVRSGGANVLTF